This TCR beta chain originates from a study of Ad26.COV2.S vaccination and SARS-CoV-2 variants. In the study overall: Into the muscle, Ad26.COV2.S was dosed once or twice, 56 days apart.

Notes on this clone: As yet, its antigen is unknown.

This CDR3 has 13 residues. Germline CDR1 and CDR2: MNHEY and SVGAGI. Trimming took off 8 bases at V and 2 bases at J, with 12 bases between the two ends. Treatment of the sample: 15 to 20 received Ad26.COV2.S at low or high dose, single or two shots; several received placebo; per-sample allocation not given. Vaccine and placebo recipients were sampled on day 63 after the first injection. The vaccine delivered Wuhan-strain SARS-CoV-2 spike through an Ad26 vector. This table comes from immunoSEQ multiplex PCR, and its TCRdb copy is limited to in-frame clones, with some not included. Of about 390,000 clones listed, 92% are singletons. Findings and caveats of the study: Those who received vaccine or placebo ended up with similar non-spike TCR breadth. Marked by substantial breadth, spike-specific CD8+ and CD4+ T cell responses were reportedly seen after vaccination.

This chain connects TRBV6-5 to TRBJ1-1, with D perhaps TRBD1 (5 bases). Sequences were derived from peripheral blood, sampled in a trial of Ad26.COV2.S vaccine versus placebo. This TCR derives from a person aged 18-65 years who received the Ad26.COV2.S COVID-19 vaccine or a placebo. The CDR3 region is CASQRGVNTEAFF. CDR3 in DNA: TGTGCCAGCCAGCGGGGGGTCAACACTGAAGCTTTCTTT.